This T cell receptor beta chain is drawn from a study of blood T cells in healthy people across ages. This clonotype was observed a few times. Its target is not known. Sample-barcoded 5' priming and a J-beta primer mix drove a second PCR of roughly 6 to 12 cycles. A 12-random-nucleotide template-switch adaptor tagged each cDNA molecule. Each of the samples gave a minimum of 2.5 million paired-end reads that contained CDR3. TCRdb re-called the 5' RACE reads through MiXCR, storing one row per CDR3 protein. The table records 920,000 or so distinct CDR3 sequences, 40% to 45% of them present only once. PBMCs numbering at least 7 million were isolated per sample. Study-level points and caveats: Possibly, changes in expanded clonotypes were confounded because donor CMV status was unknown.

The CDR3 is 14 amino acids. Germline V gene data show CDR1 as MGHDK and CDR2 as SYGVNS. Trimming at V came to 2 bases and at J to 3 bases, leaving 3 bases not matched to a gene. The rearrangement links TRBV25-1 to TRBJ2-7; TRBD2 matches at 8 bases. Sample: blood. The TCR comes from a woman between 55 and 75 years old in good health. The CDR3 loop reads CASSEIAGIYEQYF. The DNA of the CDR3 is TGTGCCAGCAGTGAAATAGCGGGAATCTACGAGCAGTACTTC.